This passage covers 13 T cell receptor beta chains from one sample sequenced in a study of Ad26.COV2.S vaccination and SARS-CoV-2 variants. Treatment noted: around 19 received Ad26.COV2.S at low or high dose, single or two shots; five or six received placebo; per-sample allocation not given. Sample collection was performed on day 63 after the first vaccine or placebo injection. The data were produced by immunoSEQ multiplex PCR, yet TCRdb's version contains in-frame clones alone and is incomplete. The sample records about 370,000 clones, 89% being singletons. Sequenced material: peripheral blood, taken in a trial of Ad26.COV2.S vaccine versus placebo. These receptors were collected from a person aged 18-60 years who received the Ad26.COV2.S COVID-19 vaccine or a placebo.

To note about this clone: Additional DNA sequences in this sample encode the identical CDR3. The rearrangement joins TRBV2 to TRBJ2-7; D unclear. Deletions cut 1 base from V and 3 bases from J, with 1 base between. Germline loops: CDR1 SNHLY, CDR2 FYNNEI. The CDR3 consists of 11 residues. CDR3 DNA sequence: TGTGCCAGCAGTGAAGGCTACGAGCAGTACTTC. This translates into CASSEGYEQYF.

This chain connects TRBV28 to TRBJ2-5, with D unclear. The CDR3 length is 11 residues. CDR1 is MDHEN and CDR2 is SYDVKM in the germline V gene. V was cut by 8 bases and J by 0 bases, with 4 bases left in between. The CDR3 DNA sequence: TGTGCCAGCCAGGACCAAGAGACCCAGTACTTC. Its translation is CASQDQETQYF. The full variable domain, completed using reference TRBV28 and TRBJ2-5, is DVKVTQSSRYLVKRTGEKVFLECVQDMDHENMFWYRQDPGLGLRLIYFSYDVKMKEKGDIPEGYSVSREKKERFSLILESASTNQTSMYLCASQDQETQYFGPGTRLLVL.

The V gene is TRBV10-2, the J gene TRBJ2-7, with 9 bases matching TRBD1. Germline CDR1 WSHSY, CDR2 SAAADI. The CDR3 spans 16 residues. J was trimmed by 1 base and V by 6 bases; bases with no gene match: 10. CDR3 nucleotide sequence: TGCGCCAGCAGACCCCCGGGACAGGGCCTTTCCTACGAGCAGTACTTC. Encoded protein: CASRPPGQGLSYEQYF.

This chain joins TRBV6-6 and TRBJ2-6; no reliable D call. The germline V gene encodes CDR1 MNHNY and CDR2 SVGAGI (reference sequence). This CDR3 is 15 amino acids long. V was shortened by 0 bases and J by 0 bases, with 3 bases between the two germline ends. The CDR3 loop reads CASSYSSSGANVLTF. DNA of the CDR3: TGTGCCAGCAGTTACTCGTCCTCTGGGGCCAACGTCCTGACTTTC.

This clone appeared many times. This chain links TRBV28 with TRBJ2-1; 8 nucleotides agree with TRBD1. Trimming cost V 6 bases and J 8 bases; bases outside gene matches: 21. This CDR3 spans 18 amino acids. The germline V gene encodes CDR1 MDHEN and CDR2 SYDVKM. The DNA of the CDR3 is TGTGCCAGCAGATTCCGACACAGACTCAGGGGGCCCAACCATGAGCAGTTCTTC. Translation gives CASRFRHRLRGPNHEQFF.

CDR3 sequence reads: CASSYQGRGDEQYF. In DNA form, the CDR3 reads TGTGCCAGCAGTTATCAGGGTAGAGGGGACGAGCAGTACTTC. The chain joins TRBV6-5 to TRBJ2-7; D might be TRBD1 or TRBD2, each matching 5 bases. The V end was cut by 3 bases, the J end by 5 bases, with 14 bases between. CDR3 length equals 14 residues. The germline gives CDR1 MNHEY, CDR2 SVGAGI.

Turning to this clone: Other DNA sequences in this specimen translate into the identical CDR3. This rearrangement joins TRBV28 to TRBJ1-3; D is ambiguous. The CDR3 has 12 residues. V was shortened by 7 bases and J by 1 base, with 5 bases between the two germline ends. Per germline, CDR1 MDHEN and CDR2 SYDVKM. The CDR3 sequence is CASKGSGNTIYF. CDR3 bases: TGTGCCAGCAAGGGTTCTGGAAACACCATATATTTT.

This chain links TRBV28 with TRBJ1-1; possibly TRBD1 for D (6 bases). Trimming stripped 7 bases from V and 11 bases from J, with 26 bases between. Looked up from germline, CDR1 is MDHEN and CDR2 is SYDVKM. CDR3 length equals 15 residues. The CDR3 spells CASTIARGARILAFF. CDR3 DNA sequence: TGTGCCAGCACCATTGCTCGGGGGGCGCGAATACTGGCTTTCTTT.

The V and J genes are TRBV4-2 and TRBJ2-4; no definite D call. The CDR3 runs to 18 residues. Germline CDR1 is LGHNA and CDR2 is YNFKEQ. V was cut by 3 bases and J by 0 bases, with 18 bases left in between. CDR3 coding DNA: TGTGCCAGCAGCCAGGGCCCAAGACCCGTTTTAGCCAAAAACATTCAGTACTTC. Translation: CASSQGPRPVLAKNIQYF.

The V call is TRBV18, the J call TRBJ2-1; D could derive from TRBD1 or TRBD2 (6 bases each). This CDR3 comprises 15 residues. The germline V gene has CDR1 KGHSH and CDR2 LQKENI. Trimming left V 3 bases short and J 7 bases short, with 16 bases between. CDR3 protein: CASSPQAGAGNEQFF. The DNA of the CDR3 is TGTGCCAGCTCACCTCAAGCAGGGGCGGGAAATGAGCAGTTCTTC.

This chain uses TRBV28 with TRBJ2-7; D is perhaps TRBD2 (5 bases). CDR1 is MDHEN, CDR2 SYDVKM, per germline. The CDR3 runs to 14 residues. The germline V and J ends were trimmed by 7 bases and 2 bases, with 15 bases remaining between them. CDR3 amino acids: CASTLREGPYEQYF. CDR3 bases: TGTGCCAGCACCCTGCGCGAGGGTCCCTACGAGCAGTACTTC.

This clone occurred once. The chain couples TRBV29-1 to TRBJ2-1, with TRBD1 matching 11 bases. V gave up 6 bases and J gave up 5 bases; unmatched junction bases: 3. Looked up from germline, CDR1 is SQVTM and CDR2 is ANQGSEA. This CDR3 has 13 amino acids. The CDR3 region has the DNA TGCAGCGTCCCGGGACAGGGGGACAATGAGCAGTTCTTC. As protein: CSVPGQGDNEQFF.

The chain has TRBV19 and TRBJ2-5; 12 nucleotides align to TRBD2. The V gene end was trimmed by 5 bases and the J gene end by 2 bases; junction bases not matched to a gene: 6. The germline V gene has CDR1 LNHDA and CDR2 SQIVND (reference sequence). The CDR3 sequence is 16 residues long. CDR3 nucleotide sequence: TGTGCCAGTAGTTTTCTAGCGGGAGGGGCTCAAGAGACCCAGTACTTC. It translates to CASSFLAGGAQETQYF.